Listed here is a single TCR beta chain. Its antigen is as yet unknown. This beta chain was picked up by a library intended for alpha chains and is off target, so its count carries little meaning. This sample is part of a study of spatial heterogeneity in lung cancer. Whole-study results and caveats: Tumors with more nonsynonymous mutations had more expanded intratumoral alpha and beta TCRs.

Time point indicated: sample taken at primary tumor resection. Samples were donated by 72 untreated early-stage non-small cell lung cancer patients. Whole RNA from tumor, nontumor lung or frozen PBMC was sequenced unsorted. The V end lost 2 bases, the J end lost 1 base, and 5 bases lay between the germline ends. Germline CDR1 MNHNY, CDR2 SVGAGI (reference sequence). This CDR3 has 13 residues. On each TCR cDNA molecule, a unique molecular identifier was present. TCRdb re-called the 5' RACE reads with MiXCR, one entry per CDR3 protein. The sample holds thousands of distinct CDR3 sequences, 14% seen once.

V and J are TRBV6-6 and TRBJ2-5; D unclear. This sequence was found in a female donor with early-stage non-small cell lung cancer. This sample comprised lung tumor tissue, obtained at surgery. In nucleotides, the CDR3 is TGTGCCAGCAGTTACAGCTCCCAAGAGACCCAGTACTTC. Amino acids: CASSYSSQETQYF.